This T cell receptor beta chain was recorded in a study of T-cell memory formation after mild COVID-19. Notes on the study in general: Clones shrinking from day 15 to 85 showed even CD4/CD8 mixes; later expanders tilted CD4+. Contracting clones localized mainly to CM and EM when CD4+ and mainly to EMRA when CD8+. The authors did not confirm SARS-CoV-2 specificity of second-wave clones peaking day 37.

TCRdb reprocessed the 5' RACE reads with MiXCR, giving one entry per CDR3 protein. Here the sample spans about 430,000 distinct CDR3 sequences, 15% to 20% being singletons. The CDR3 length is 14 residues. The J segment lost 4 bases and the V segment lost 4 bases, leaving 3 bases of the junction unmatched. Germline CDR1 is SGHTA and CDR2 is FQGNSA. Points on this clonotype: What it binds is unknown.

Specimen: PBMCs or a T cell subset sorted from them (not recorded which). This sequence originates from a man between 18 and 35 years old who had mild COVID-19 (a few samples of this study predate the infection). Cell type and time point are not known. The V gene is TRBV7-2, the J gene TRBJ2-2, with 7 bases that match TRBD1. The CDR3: CASSSRTGTGELFF. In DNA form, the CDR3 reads TGTGCCAGCAGCTCGAGGACAGGCACCGGGGAGCTGTTTTTT.